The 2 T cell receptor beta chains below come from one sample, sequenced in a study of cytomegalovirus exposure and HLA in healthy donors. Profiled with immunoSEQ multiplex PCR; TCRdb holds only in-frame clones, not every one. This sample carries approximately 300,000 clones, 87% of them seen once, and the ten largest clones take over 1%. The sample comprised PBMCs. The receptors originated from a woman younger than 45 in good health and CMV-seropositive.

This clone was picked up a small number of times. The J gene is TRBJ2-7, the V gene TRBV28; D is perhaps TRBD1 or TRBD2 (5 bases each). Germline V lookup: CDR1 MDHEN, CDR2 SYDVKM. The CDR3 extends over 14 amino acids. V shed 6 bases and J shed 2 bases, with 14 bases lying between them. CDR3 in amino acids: CASSYRDGPYEQYF. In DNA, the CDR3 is TGTGCCAGCAGCTATCGGGACGGACCCTACGAGCAGTACTTC.

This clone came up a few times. As DNA, the CDR3 is TGCGCCAGCAGCTTGGCGGGCCTCAAAGCGGACGAGCAGTACTTC. It codes for CASSLAGLKADEQYF. The gene calls are TRBV5-1 and TRBJ2-7, with a possible D match to TRBD2 (5 bases). The germline V gene encodes CDR1 SGHRS and CDR2 YFSETQ. V was trimmed by 0 bases and J by 5 bases, leaving 15 bases between them. This CDR3 contains 15 residues.